Listed here are 20 T cell receptor beta chains from one sample, sequenced in a study of lymphopenia after photon versus proton radiotherapy. Profiling relied on immunoSEQ multiplex PCR, and the TCRdb table lists in-frame clones only, not all of them. The sample contains about 68,000 clones, under 95% of which appear only once. This specimen was peripheral blood, taken from a patient treated with photon-based radiotherapy. These receptors all come from a woman in her seventies with pancreatic cancer.

The chain is built from TRBV6-5 and TRBJ2-3; D is possibly TRBD1 (7 bases). The ends were cut back, 5 bases at V and 4 bases at J, with 13 bases in the middle. This CDR3 comprises 14 residues. The V gene's germline CDR1 is MNHEY and CDR2 SVGAGI. The CDR3, as DNA: TGTGCCAGCAGTCAGGGGGGTCGGGCAGATACGCAGTATTTT. Its translation is CASSQGGRADTQYF.

The chain is built from TRBV25-1 and TRBJ2-2; no firm D call. The germline V and J ends were trimmed by 5 bases and 7 bases, with 14 bases remaining between them. This CDR3 contains 14 residues. The germline V gene encodes CDR1 MGHDK and CDR2 SYGVNS. The CDR3 is CASSNRPGGGELFF. The CDR3, as DNA: TGTGCCAGCAGTAACCGGCCGGGCGGCGGGGAGCTGTTTTTT.

The table lists this clone with a few counts. The rearrangement uses TRBV12-5 and TRBJ2-1; 11 bases map to TRBD2. J gave up 12 bases and V 2 bases, and 9 bases lay outside the gene matches. There are 15 residues in the CDR3. The germline CDR1 and CDR2 sequences are LGHNT and FRNRAP. CDR3 in amino acids: CASGLPPLAGVGQFF. The DNA for the CDR3 is TGTGCTAGTGGTTTGCCCCCACTAGCGGGAGTGGGGCAGTTCTTC. Based on the CDR3 plus reference TRBV12-5 and TRBJ2-1, the full variable domain is DARVTQTPRHKVTEMGQEVTMRCQPILGHNTVFWYRQTMMQGLELLAYFRNRAPLDDSGMPKDRFSAEMPDATLATLKIQPSEPRDSAVYFCASGLPPLAGVGQFFGPGTRLTVL.

The rearrangement uses TRBV7-2 and TRBJ2-5; D is ambiguous. CDR3 size: 16 residues. V was trimmed by 4 bases and J by 5 bases, leaving 20 bases between them. Per germline, CDR1 SGHTA and CDR2 FQGNSA. The CDR3 DNA sequence: TGTGCCAGCAGCTCCCTTATTGGAAAAGGGTACGAGACCCAGTACTTC. Protein sequence: CASSSLIGKGYETQYF.

The rearrangement links TRBV13 to TRBJ2-5; D may be TRBD1 (5 bases). CDR1 PRHDT and CDR2 FYEKMQ come from the germline V gene (reference sequence). This CDR3 contains 15 residues. V dropped 1 base and J dropped 3 bases, with 12 bases sitting between them. The CDR3 DNA reads as TGTGCCAGCAGCTTAGCCAGGGCCACAGAAGAGACCCAGTACTTC. This gives the protein CASSLARATEETQYF. The full variable domain, its missing parts supplied by reference TRBV13 and TRBJ2-5, is AAGVIQSPRHLIKEKRETATLKCYPIPRHDTVYWYQQGPGQDPQFLISFYEKMQSDKGSIPDRFSAQQFSDYHSELNMSSLELGDSALYFCASSLARATEETQYFGPGTRLLVL.

The chain employs TRBV2 and TRBJ2-5; the D is unclear. V lost 3 bases, J lost 7 bases, and 15 bases lay in between. CDR3 length: 14 amino acids. The germline V gene has CDR1 SNHLY and CDR2 FYNNEI. CDR3 bases: TGTGCCAGCAGTGACGGCCCCAAGGGTGGGACCCAGTACTTC. Protein: CASSDGPKGGTQYF.

The V gene is TRBV5-1, the J gene TRBJ2-1, with D perhaps matching TRBD2 (6 bases). Germline loops: CDR1 SGHRS, CDR2 YFSETQ. This CDR3 has 15 residues. With 4 bases removed from V and 1 base from J, the gap between germline ends came to 12 bases. The CDR3 DNA reads TGCGCCAGCAGCGCCGCCGGGACTTCCTACAATGAGCAGTTCTTC. Translated, it gives CASSAAGTSYNEQFF.

The genes are TRBV7-3 and TRBJ1-2, with 8 positions matching TRBD1. V dropped 5 bases and J dropped 4; count of bases not matched to a gene: 9. The CDR3 is 15 amino acids. Germline CDR1 and CDR2: SGHTA and FQGTGA. In DNA form, the CDR3 reads TGTGCCAGCAGCCTCGGACAGGGAGAGTCCTATGGCTACACCTTC. Translated: CASSLGQGESYGYTF.

The chain uses TRBV19 and TRBJ1-1; 7 positions match TRBD1. In germline, CDR1 is LNHDA, CDR2 SQIVND (reference sequence). V trimming: 10 bases; J trimming: 9 bases; junction bases outside the gene matches: 8. The CDR3 consists of 11 residues. In DNA, the CDR3 is TGTGCCAATACAGACAGGGCCAAAGCTTTCTTT. This encodes CANTDRAKAFF.

The chain joins TRBV4-1 to TRBJ2-7; weak D call: TRBD2 (5 bases). Germline CDR1 MGHRA, CDR2 YSYEKL. The V gene lost 0 bases and the J gene lost 2 bases, with 11 bases spanning the gap. The CDR3 runs to 15 residues. The CDR3 loop is CASSQDGYGAYEQYF. The DNA for the CDR3 is TGCGCCAGCAGCCAAGACGGGTACGGGGCCTACGAGCAGTACTTC.

This clone has a single count. V is TRBV5-6 and J is TRBJ2-4; D not certain. V was pared by 4 bases and J by 3 bases, with 23 bases between. The germline gives CDR1 SGHDT, CDR2 YYEEEE. The CDR3 loop spans 18 amino acids. CDR3 sequence reads: CASSPVLLQFGIKNIQYF. CDR3 bases: TGTGCCAGCAGCCCCGTCCTCTTACAGTTTGGAATCAAAAACATTCAGTACTTC.

This clone was counted only a few times. This sequence joins TRBV9 and TRBJ2-2; 7 bases map to TRBD1. CDR1 SGDLS and CDR2 YYNGEE come from the germline V gene. Trimming cost V 1 base and J 7 bases; bases outside gene matches: 1. The CDR3 extends over 13 amino acids. The CDR3 here is CASSVRDSGELFF. CDR3 bases: TGTGCCAGCAGCGTAAGGGACAGCGGGGAGCTGTTTTTT. Together with reference TRBV9 and TRBJ2-2, the CDR3 gives the full variable domain: DSGVTQTPKHLITATGQRVTLRCSPRSGDLSVYWYQQSLDQGLQFLIQYYNGEERAKGNILERFSAQQFPDLHSELNLSSLELGDSALYFCASSVRDSGELFFGEGSRLTVL.

The chain couples TRBV5-5 to TRBJ1-5; D is unresolved. This CDR3 is 15 amino acids long. CDR1 SGHKS and CDR2 YYEKEE come from the germline V gene (reference sequence). Trimming took 0 bases from V and 0 from J, leaving 7 bases between them. The CDR3 region has the DNA TGTGCCAGCAGCTTGGAAGGGAATAGCAATCAGCCCCAGCATTTT. It translates to CASSLEGNSNQPQHF. Full variable domain (outside the CDR3, taken from reference TRBV5-5 and TRBJ1-5): DAGVTQSPTHLIKTRGQQVTLRCSPISGHKSVSWYQQVLGQGPQFIFQYYEKEERGRGNFPDRFSARQFPNYSSELNVNALLLGDSALYLCASSLEGNSNQPQHFGDGTRLSIL.

To note about this clone: The junction departs from germline at one end; a sequencing error may be responsible. For the CDR3, the DNA is TGTGCTAGCAGCCTCGGACTGGGCGGTGAGCAGTTCTTC. Encoded protein: CASSLGLGGEQFF. The genes are TRBV7-7 and TRBJ2-1, with D perhaps TRBD2 (5 bases). In germline, CDR1 is SSHAT, CDR2 FNYEAQ (reference sequence). There are 13 residues in the CDR3.

The J gene is TRBJ2-1, the V gene TRBV15, with 14 positions matching TRBD2. With 3 bases clipped from V and 12 bases from J, the junction kept 10 bases outside the gene matches. In germline, CDR1 is LNHNV, CDR2 YYDKDF (reference sequence). The CDR3 runs to 16 residues. For the CDR3, the DNA is TGTGCCACCAGCAGGGTACCGGGACTAGCGGGAGAAGGGCAGTTCTTC. Protein product: CATSRVPGLAGEGQFF.

V usage is TRBV11-2 and J usage is TRBJ2-7, with D possibly matching TRBD2 (5 bases). This CDR3 comprises 13 residues. CDR1 is SGHAT and CDR2 is FQNNGV in the germline V gene. The germline V and J ends were trimmed by 4 bases and 3 bases, with 10 bases remaining between them. DNA of the CDR3: TGTGCCAGCAGCTCCGGGATAGGCTACGAGCAGTACTTC. Translated: CASSSGIGYEQYF.

This sequence joins TRBV4-2 and TRBJ1-5; D ambiguous. Germline CDR1 and CDR2: LGHNA and YNFKEQ. V was cut by 4 bases and J by 7 bases, with 11 bases left in between. The CDR3 totals 13 residues. The CDR3 bases are TGTGCCAGCAGCCCGGAGGGCAGGCAGCCCCAGCATTTT. Protein product: CASSPEGRQPQHF.

This clone showed up just once. This chain links TRBV4-1 with TRBJ1-6, with 9 bases identical to TRBD1. The V and J ends lost 4 bases and 9 bases, in that order; junction bases with no gene match: 4. The germline CDR1 and CDR2 sequences are MGHRA and YSYEKL. This CDR3 has 14 residues. The DNA for the CDR3 is TGCGCCAGCAGCCGGGGACAGGGTGGTTCACCCCTCCACTTT. It codes for CASSRGQGGSPLHF.

The chain recombines TRBV2 with TRBJ2-5; D is unresolved. The end of the DNA aligns better with TRBJ2-7, so the J call may be wrong. The CDR3 extends over 11 amino acids. The germline gives CDR1 SNHLY, CDR2 FYNNEI. The CDR3 loop reads CASSERYEQYF. The DNA for the CDR3 is TGTGCCAGCAGTGAAAGGTACGAGCAGTACTTC.

This clone was counted a few times. The rearrangement uses TRBV4-2 and TRBJ1-1; perhaps TRBD1 as D (5 bases). V lost 3 bases to trimming and J lost 1 base, with 9 bases between them. Germline V gives CDR1 LGHNA, CDR2 YNFKEQ. The CDR3 runs to 14 residues. CDR3 amino acids: CASSHQRGNTEAFF. CDR3 in DNA: TGTGCCAGCAGCCACCAAAGGGGGAACACTGAAGCTTTCTTT.